The 24 T cell receptor beta chains listed next were all sequenced from one sample in a study of control samples from healthy donors and cancer patients. Some clones are missing from TCRdb's copy, which holds only in-frame ones; the method was immunoSEQ multiplex PCR. The sample contains roughly 450,000 clones, around 90% of which appear only once. Sequenced input: PBMCs. Every receptor here comes from a man in his forties with head and neck cancer.

V gene TRBV25-1 combines with J gene TRBJ2-7; unclear D gene. CDR1 is MGHDK and CDR2 is SYGVNS in the germline V gene. V was cut by 4 bases and J by 3 bases, with 16 bases left in between. This CDR3 region has 15 residues. The CDR3 bases are TGTGCCAGCAGTGCCCTGAATGATCGTATCTACGAGCAGTACTTC. This encodes CASSALNDRIYEQYF.

The J gene is TRBJ2-7, the V gene TRBV27; 7 bases fit TRBD1. The CDR3 totals 14 residues. Germline assignment: CDR1 MNHEY and CDR2 SMNVEV (reference sequence). V gave up 10 bases and J gave up 2 bases; unmatched junction bases: 11. The CDR3, as DNA: TGTGCCACCCAAAAGACAGGGCTACCCTACGAGCAGTACTTC. The encoded protein is CATQKTGLPYEQYF.

The rearrangement links TRBV25-1 to TRBJ2-2; possible D gene TRBD2, 6 bases. The CDR3 length is 16 residues. V was shortened by 4 bases and J by 1 base, with 13 bases between the two germline ends. Germline assignment: CDR1 MGHDK and CDR2 SYGVNS. The CDR3 region has the DNA TGTGCCAGCAGTGCTGACGGGACTCGGAACACCGGGGAGCTGTTTTTT. Its translation is CASSADGTRNTGELFF.

The chain employs TRBV11-2 and TRBJ1-5; TRBD1 agrees at 7 bases. This CDR3 contains 15 residues. With V trimmed by 6 bases and J by 7 bases, 12 bases remained unmatched. Germline V gives CDR1 SGHAT, CDR2 FQNNGV. Here the CDR3 DNA reads TGTGCCAGCAGTACAGGGACAGCCGGGGGACAGCCCCAGCATTTT. Translation gives CASSTGTAGGQPQHF. Full variable domain (missing parts from reference TRBV11-2 and TRBJ1-5): EAGVAQSPRYKIIEKRQSVAFWCNPISGHATLYWYQQILGQGPKLLIQFQNNGVVDDSQLPKDRFSAERLKGVDSTLKIQPAKLEDSAVYLCASSTGTAGGQPQHFGDGTRLSIL.

The chain joins TRBV30 to TRBJ2-1, with D possibly called TRBD1 or TRBD2 (5 bases each). Germline CDR1 reads GTSNPN; CDR2 reads SVGIG (reference sequence). V lost 0 bases, J lost 5 bases, and 14 bases lay in between. This CDR3 region has 15 residues. Here the CDR3 reads CAWSVPGPLNNEQFF. The CDR3 nucleotides are TGTGCCTGGAGTGTTCCGGGACCCTTAAACAATGAGCAGTTCTTC.

The rearrangement joins TRBV18 to TRBJ2-3; 8 nucleotides line up with TRBD1. Germline assignment: CDR1 KGHSH and CDR2 LQKENI. J gave up 7 bases and V 1 base, and 7 bases lay outside the gene matches. The CDR3 loop spans 15 amino acids. The DNA for the CDR3 is TGTGCCAGCTCACCACAAAGGACAGGGATGTATACGCAGTATTTT. Its protein is CASSPQRTGMYTQYF.

The V and J genes are TRBV7-9 and TRBJ2-3, with TRBD1 identical over 7 bases. The CDR3 spans 13 residues. Per germline, CDR1 SEHNR and CDR2 FQNEAQ (reference sequence). The V and J ends lost 7 bases and 2 bases, in that order; junction bases with no gene match: 3. CDR3: CASKGQPTDTQYF. The DNA for the CDR3 is TGTGCCAGCAAGGGACAGCCCACAGATACGCAGTATTTT.

The chain joins TRBV5-4 to TRBJ2-7; D might be TRBD1 (5 bases). Looked up from germline, CDR1 is SGHNT and CDR2 is YYREEE (reference sequence). The CDR3 has 13 amino acids. Trimming cost V 7 bases and J 0 bases, with 11 bases left between them. This CDR3 is CASGPGYSYEQYF. The CDR3 coding sequence is TGTGCCAGCGGTCCAGGGTACTCCTACGAGCAGTACTTC.

Notes on this clone: Different DNA sequences within this sample yield the same CDR3. The chain joins TRBV9 to TRBJ1-3, with D unclear. V shed 0 bases and J shed 0 bases, with 7 bases lying between them. The CDR3 spans 15 residues. In germline, CDR1 is SGDLS, CDR2 YYNGEE. This CDR3 is CASSVGGSSGNTIYF. As DNA, the CDR3 is TGTGCCAGCAGCGTAGGCGGGAGCTCTGGAAACACCATATATTTT.

V is TRBV27 and J is TRBJ2-7; D is possibly TRBD1 (7 bases). Between the trimmed V and J ends, which lost 5 bases and 2 bases, there was a span of 16 bases. This CDR3 contains 15 residues. In germline, CDR1 is MNHEY, CDR2 SMNVEV (reference sequence). The CDR3 region is CASSPLRGEPYEQYF. The CDR3 DNA sequence: TGTGCCAGCAGTCCCCTCAGGGGGGAGCCCTACGAGCAGTACTTC.

The chain joins TRBV6-5 to TRBJ1-1; 7 nucleotides align to TRBD1. Germline-derived CDR1 and CDR2 are MNHEY and SVGAGI. The trim removed 0 bases at V and 8 bases at J, leaving 9 bases unmatched. The CDR3 extends over 15 amino acids. The CDR3 coding sequence is TGTGCCAGCAGTTACTCGACCCAGGGGGTTTCGGAAGCTTTCTTT. Translated: CASSYSTQGVSEAFF.

This clone was counted only a few times. The chain is built from TRBV7-3 and TRBJ2-3; 8 bases are a match to TRBD2. In germline, CDR1 is SGHTA, CDR2 FQGTGA. CDR3 length: 15 residues. The V segment lost 6 bases and the J segment 2 bases; nucleotides outside the gene matches: 7. CDR3 sequence: CASSSSGGPTDTQYF. CDR3 nucleotides: TGTGCCAGCAGTTCAAGCGGGGGACCCACAGATACGCAGTATTTT.

The chain uses TRBV27 and TRBJ2-7, with D possibly matching TRBD2 (5 bases). CDR1 is MNHEY, CDR2 SMNVEV, per germline (reference sequence). Trimming removed 3 bases at V and 1 base at J, with 10 bases between. The CDR3 has 14 amino acids. CDR3 region: CASSFSSGSYEQYF. CDR3 nucleotides: TGTGCCAGCAGTTTTTCGAGCGGATCCTACGAGCAGTACTTC.

The chain recombines TRBV4-3 with TRBJ1-6; no reliable D call. The ends were cut back, 0 bases at V and 5 bases at J, with 11 bases in the middle. Germline CDR1 and CDR2: LGHNA and YSLEER. The CDR3 is 16 residues long. The DNA for the CDR3 is TGCGCCAGCAGCCAAGATTCGGCACTAGATAATTCACCCCTCCACTTT. Translated: CASSQDSALDNSPLHF.

This clone was counted a single time. The V and J genes are TRBV27 and TRBJ2-3; D is possibly TRBD2 (6 bases). In germline, CDR1 is MNHEY, CDR2 SMNVEV (reference sequence). There are 15 residues in the CDR3. V dropped 8 bases and J dropped 1 base, with 16 bases sitting between them. CDR3 coding DNA: TGTGCCAGCCGTCGGGGGTACAGTGGCACAGATACGCAGTATTTT. Protein: CASRRGYSGTDTQYF.

The rearrangement links TRBV19 to TRBJ2-1, with 9 nucleotides matching TRBD1. The CDR3 sequence is 15 residues long. Germline loops: CDR1 LNHDA, CDR2 SQIVND (reference sequence). J gave up 7 bases and V 1 base, and 5 bases lay outside the gene matches. The CDR3 reads CASSIVTGGWNEQFF. The DNA of the CDR3 is TGTGCCAGTAGTATAGTAACAGGGGGCTGGAATGAGCAGTTCTTC.

The V gene is TRBV6-5, the J gene TRBJ2-7; 8 bases map to TRBD2. This CDR3 region has 14 residues. Germline values: CDR1 MNHEY, CDR2 SVGAGI. The V segment lost 7 bases and the J segment 4 bases; nucleotides outside the gene matches: 9. CDR3 residues: CASTHGGGKYEQYF. CDR3 DNA: TGTGCCAGCACCCACGGGGGGGGCAAGTACGAGCAGTACTTC.

The chain carries TRBV9 and TRBJ2-2; D might be TRBD2 (6 bases). Germline-derived CDR1 and CDR2 are SGDLS and YYNGEE. The ends were cut back, 2 bases at V and 1 base at J, with 12 bases in the middle. This CDR3 is built from 16 residues. This CDR3 is CASSVLPGLNTGELFF. For the CDR3, the DNA is TGTGCCAGCAGCGTTTTACCGGGACTGAACACCGGGGAGCTGTTTTTT.

This clone has only a few counts. The chain employs TRBV14 and TRBJ1-5, with no clear D. CDR3 length: 12 residues. Germline values: CDR1 SGHDN, CDR2 FVKESK. V was shortened by 0 bases and J by 4 bases, with 1 base between the two germline ends. The CDR3 loop reads CASSQDNQPQHF. CDR3 sequence (DNA): TGTGCCAGCAGCCAAGATAATCAGCCCCAGCATTTT.

The chain joins TRBV11-2 to TRBJ2-7; D gene ambiguous. CDR3 length equals 15 residues. The V end lost 3 bases, the J end lost 5 bases, and 17 bases lay between the germline ends. Looked up from germline, CDR1 is SGHAT and CDR2 is FQNNGV. CDR3 bases: TGTGCCAGCAGCTTTATTTTGGTGGGCCGAGACGAGCAGTACTTC. Translating it yields CASSFILVGRDEQYF.

V usage is TRBV6-5 and J usage is TRBJ1-1; D call uncertain. Trimming took off 7 bases at V and 6 bases at J, with 12 bases between the two ends. The CDR3 is made up of 12 amino acids. Germline CDR1 reads MNHEY; CDR2 reads SVGAGI. The CDR3: CASKFSTPEAFF. CDR3 DNA: TGTGCCAGCAAGTTTTCTACCCCTGAAGCTTTCTTT.

The CDR3 sequence is CASSQDWGGPHQPQHF. CDR3 DNA: TGCGCCAGCAGCCAAGATTGGGGGGGCCCCCATCAGCCCCAGCATTTT. The chain is built from TRBV4-3 and TRBJ1-5, with D perhaps matching TRBD1 (6 bases). V lost 0 bases, J lost 5 bases, and 14 bases lay in between. The CDR3 spans 16 residues. Germline CDR1 reads LGHNA; CDR2 reads YSLEER.

This chain connects TRBV5-1 to TRBJ2-7; 11 bases fit TRBD1. The CDR3 is made up of 14 amino acids. The J segment lost 5 bases and the V segment lost 5 bases, leaving 6 bases of the junction unmatched. Germline CDR1 is SGHRS and CDR2 is YFSETQ. CDR3 sequence reads: CASRSWDRGDEQYF. The CDR3 DNA reads as TGCGCCAGCAGATCCTGGGACAGGGGGGACGAGCAGTACTTC.

To note about this clone: Other DNA sequences in this specimen translate into the identical CDR3. The chain combines TRBV27 with TRBJ2-2; D is tentatively TRBD1 or TRBD2 (5 bases each). V was cut by 3 bases and J by 5 bases, with 10 bases left in between. This CDR3 has 14 amino acids. Per the germline V gene, CDR1 is MNHEY and CDR2 is SMNVEV (reference sequence). The CDR3 nucleotides are TGTGCCAGCAGTTTCGGTGGGGGTACCGGGGAGCTGTTTTTT. Translating gives CASSFGGGTGELFF.